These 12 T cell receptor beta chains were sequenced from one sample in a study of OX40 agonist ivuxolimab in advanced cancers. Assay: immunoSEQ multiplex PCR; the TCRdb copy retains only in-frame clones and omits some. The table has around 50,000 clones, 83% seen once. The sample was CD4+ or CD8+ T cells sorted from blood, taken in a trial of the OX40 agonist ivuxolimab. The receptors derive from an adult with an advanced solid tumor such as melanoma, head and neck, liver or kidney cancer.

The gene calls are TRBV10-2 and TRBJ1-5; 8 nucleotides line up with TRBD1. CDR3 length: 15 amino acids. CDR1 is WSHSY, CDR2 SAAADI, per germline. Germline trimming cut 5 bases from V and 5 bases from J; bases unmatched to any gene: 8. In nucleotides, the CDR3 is TGCGCCAGCAGTCTTCAGGGGGCAACGGATCAGCCCCAGCATTTT. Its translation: CASSLQGATDQPQHF.

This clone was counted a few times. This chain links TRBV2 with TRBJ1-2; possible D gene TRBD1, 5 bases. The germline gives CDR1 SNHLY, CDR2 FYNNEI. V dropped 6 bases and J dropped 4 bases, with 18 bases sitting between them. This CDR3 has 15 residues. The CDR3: CASSEGRQSRYGYTF. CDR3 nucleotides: TGTGCCAGCAGCGAGGGCCGACAGAGCCGCTATGGCTACACCTTC.

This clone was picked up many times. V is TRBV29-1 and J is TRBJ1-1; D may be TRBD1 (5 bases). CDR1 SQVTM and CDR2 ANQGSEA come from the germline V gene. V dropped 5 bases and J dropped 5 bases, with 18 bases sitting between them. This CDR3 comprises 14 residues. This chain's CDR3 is CSVRQGTLGTEAFF. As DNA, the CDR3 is TGCAGCGTTCGGCAGGGCACTTTGGGTACTGAAGCTTTCTTT. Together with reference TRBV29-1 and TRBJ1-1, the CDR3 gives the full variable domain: SAVISQKPSRDICQRGTSLTIQCQVDSQVTMMFWYRQQPGQSLTLIATANQGSEATYESGFVIDKFPISRPNLTFSTLTVSNMSPEDSSIYLCSVRQGTLGTEAFFGQGTRLTVV.

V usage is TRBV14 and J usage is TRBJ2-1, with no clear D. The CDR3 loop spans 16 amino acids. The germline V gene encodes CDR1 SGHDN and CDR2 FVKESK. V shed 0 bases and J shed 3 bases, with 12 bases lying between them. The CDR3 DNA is TGTGCCAGCAGCCAAGACAGGTTGTTAGGCTACAATGAGCAGTTCTTC. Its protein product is CASSQDRLLGYNEQFF.

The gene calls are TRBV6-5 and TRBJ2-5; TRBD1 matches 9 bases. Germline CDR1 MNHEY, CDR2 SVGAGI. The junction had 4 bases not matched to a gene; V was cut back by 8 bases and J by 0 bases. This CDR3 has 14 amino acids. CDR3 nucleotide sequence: TGTGCCAGCTGGGACAGGGCGAACCAAGAGACCCAGTACTTC. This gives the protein CASWDRANQETQYF.

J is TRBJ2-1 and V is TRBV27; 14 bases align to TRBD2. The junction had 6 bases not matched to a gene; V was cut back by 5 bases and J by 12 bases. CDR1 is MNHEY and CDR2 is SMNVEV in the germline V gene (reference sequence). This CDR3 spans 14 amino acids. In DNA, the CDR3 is TGTGCCAGCAGTCCCCGACTAGCGGGAGGGGGGCAGTTCTTC. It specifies CASSPRLAGGGQFF.

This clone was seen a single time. CDR3 coding DNA: TGTGCCAGCAGTGAATTTTTTCCAGAAAATCAGCCCCAGCATTTT. Protein sequence: CASSEFFPENQPQHF. The chain employs TRBV2 and TRBJ1-5; D is unclear. The ends were cut back, 2 bases at V and 4 bases at J, with 12 bases in the middle. The CDR3 runs to 15 residues. In germline, CDR1 is SNHLY, CDR2 FYNNEI.

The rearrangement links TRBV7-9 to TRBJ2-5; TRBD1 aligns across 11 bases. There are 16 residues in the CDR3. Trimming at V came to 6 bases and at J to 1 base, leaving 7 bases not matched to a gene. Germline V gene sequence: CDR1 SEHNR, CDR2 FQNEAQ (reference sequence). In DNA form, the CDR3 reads TGTGCCAGCAGTCCTACCGGGACAGGGGGCCAAGAGACCCAGTACTTC. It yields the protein CASSPTGTGGQETQYF.

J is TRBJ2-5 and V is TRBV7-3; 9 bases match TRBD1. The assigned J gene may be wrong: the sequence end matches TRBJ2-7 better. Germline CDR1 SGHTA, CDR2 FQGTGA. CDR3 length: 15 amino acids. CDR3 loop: CASSPSGQGWNEQYF. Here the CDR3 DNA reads TGTGCCAGCAGCCCCTCGGGACAGGGATGGAACGAGCAGTACTTC.

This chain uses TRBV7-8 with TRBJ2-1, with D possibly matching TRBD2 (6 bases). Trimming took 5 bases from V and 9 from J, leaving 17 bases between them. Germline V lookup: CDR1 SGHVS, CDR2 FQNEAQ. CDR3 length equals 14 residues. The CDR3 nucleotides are TGTGCCAGCAGCACCCGAGTGAGGGAGGTTGAGCAGTTCTTC. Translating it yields CASSTRVREVEQFF.

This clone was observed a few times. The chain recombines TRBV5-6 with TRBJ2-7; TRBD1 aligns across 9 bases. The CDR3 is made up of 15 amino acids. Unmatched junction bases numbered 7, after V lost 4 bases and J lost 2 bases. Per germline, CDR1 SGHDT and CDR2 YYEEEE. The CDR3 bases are TGTGCCAGCAGCCCCCCGGGACAGGGACCCTACGAGCAGTACTTC. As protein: CASSPPGQGPYEQYF.

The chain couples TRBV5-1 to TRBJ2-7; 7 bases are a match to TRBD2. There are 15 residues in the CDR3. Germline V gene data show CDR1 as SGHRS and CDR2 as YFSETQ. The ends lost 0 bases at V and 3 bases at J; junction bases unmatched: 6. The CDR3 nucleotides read TGCGCCAGCAGCTTGGCCGGGACTAATTACTACGAGCAGTACTTC. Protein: CASSLAGTNYYEQYF.